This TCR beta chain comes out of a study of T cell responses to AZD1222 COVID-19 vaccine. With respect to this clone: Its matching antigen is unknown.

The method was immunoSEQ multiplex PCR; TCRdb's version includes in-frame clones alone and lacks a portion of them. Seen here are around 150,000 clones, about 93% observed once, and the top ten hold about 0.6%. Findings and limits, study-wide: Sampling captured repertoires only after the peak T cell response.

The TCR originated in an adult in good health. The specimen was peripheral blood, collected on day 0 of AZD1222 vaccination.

For the CDR3, the DNA is TGTGCCTGGAGTGTCCCCCAACTCTCCTACGAGCAGTACTTC. This codes for CAWSVPQLSYEQYF. The chain carries TRBV30 and TRBJ2-7; D gene uncertain. CDR1 and CDR2 from the germline V gene are GTSNPN and SVGIG (reference sequence). The CDR3 contains 14 residues. Trimming took 0 bases from V and 0 from J, leaving 9 bases between them. Combining the CDR3 with reference TRBV30 and TRBJ2-7 gives the whole variable domain SQTIHQWPATLVQPVGSPLSLECTVEGTSNPNLYWYRQAAGRGLQLLFYSVGIGQISSEVPQNLSASRPQDRQFILSSKKLLLSDSGFYLCAWSVPQLSYEQYFGPGTRLTVT.